This T cell receptor (beta chain) was recovered during a study of tumor and adjacent non-tumor tissue in lung cancer. No cell sorting was done before RNA was extracted from the tissue. The library came from three nested PCR rounds adapted from ARM-PCR protocols. TCRdb processed the multiplex PCR reads anew with MiXCR; each CDR3 protein has one entry. The sample records tens of thousands of distinct CDR3 sequences, about 67% being singletons. Judged by abundance, this clonotype is medium-sized. The sequence derives from a man aged 60-69 years with non-small cell lung cancer. The sequenced sample was lung tumor tissue.

The CDR3: CASSLTSGGELFF. The CDR3 nucleotides read TGTGCCAGCAGCTTAACTAGCGGAGGGGAGCTGTTTTTT. V gene TRBV11-1 combines with J gene TRBJ2-2; 8 positions agree with TRBD2. The CDR3 covers 13 residues. Unmatched junction bases numbered 1, after V lost 2 bases and J lost 8 bases. Germline-derived CDR1 and CDR2 are SGHAT and FQDESV (reference sequence).